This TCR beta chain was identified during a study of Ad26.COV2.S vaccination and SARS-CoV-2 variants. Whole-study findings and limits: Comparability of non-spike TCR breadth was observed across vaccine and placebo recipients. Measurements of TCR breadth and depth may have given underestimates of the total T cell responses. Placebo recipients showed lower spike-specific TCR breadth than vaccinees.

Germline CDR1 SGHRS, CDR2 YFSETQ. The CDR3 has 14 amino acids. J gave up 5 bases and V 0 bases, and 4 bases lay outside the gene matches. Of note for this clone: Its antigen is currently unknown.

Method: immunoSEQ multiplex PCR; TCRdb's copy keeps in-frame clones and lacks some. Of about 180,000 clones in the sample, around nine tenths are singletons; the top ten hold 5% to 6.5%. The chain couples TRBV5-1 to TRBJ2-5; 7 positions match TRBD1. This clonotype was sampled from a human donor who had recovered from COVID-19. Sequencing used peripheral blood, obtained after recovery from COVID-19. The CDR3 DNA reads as TGCGCCAGCAGCTTGGTAGGGGGCTCGGAGACCCAGTACTTC. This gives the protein CASSLVGGSETQYF.